The following is a T cell receptor (beta chain) sequence with its context. The method was immunoSEQ multiplex PCR; TCRdb's version includes in-frame clones alone and lacks a portion of them. The sample contains approximately 200,000 clones, about 86% of which appear only once. The germline V and J ends were trimmed by 0 bases and 2 bases, with 8 bases remaining between them. Germline V gene lookup returns CDR1 ENHRY and CDR2 SYGVKD. The CDR3 has 14 residues. This sample was included in a study of blood T cell repertoires in COVID-19. The specimen was peripheral blood. This chain joins TRBV10-3 and TRBJ2-7, with D hard to call. This TCR was recovered from a woman aged 30 to 39 with active or convalescent COVID-19. Here the CDR3 reads CAISESGSAYEQYF. In DNA form, the CDR3 reads TGTGCCATCAGTGAGTCTGGCAGTGCCTACGAGCAGTACTTC.